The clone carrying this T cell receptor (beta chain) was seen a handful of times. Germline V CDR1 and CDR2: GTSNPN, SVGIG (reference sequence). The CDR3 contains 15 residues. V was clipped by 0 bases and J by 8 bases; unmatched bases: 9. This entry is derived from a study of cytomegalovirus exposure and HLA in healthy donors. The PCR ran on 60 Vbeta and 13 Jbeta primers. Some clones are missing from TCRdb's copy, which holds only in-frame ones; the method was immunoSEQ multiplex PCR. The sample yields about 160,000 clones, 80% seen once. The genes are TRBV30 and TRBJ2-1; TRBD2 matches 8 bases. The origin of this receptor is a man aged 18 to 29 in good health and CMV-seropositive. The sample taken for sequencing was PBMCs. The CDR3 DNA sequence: TGTGCCTGGAGTGTTTGGAACGGGAGGGGTGATGAGCAGTTCTTC. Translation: CAWSVWNGRGDEQFF.